The present entry profiles one T cell receptor beta chain with its context. The sample originates from a study of control samples from healthy donors and cancer patients. Only in-frame clones appear in the TCRdb table, and some are missing; sequencing was by immunoSEQ multiplex PCR. The sample carries 120,000 or so clones, around 87% recorded once. The CDR3 is 16 residues long. Germline CDR1 MDHEN, CDR2 SYDVKM. The V and J ends lost 5 bases and 5 bases, in that order; junction bases with no gene match: 11. The sequencing input was blood. The source of this sequence is a man in his 60s in good health. The chain joins TRBV28 to TRBJ2-2, with 7 bases aligning to TRBD1. CDR3 sequence reads: CASSPKAGTVTGELFF. The CDR3 nucleotides are TGTGCCAGCAGTCCAAAGGCCGGGACAGTAACCGGGGAGCTGTTTTTT.